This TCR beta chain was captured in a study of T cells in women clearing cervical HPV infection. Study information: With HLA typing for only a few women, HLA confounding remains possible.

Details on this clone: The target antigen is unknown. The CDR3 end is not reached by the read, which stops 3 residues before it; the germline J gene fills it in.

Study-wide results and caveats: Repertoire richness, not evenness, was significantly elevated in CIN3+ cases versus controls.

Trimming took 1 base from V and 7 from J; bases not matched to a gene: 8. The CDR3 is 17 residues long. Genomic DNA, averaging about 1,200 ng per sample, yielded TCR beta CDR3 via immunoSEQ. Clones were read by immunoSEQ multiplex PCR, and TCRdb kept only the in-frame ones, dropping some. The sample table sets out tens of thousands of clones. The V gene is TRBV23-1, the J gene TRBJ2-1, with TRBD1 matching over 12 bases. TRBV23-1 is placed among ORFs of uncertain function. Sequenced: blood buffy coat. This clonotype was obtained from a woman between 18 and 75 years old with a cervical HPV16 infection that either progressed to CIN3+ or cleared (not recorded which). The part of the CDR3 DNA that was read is TGCGCCAGCAGTCAATTAAGTAGGGACAGGGGGCGTAATGAG. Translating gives CASSQLSRDRGRNE. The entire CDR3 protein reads CASSQLSRDRGRNEQFF.